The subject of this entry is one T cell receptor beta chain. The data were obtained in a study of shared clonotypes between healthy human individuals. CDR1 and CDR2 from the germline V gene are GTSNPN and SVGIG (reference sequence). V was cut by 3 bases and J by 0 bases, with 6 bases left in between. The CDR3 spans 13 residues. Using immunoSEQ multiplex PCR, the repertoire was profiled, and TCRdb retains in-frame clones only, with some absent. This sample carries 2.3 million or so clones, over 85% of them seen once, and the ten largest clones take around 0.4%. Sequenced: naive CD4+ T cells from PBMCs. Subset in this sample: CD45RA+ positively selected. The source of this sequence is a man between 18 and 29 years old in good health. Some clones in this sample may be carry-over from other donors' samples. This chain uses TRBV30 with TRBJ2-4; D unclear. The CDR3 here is CAWRAVAKNIQYF. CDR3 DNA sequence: TGTGCCTGGAGGGCCGTAGCCAAAAACATTCAGTACTTC.